Listed here are 32 T cell receptor beta chains from one sample, sequenced in a study of blood T cell repertoires in COVID-19 (dated by TCRdb to 2019 to 2021). Library preparation was by the immunoSEQ multiplex PCR assay. Drawn from immuneACCESS, this table holds only the in-frame rearrangements with V and J called that TCRdb kept. Clones are partly lost; checked studies trace under half to an unresolved V gene and leave the rest unexplained. The sample table shows 90,000 to 150,000 clones, and under 80% are seen once. The ten largest clones take up 2% to 3% of the sample. Material: peripheral blood. These TCRs come from a man aged 50 or older with acute or convalescent COVID-19.

This clone occurred a few times. The chain joins TRBV7-3 to TRBJ1-6, with 9 bases that match TRBD1. Looked up from germline, CDR1 is SGHTA and CDR2 is FQGTGA. This CDR3 contains 15 residues. J lost 6 bases, V lost 5 bases, and 5 bases had no gene match. CDR3: CASSAMTGGNSPLHF. The DNA for the CDR3 is TGTGCCAGCAGCGCAATGACAGGGGGTAATTCACCCCTCCACTTT.

The V and J genes are TRBV15 and TRBJ2-7, with 7 bases that match TRBD1. CDR3 size: 13 residues. In germline, CDR1 is LNHNV, CDR2 YYDKDF (reference sequence). Unmatched junction bases numbered 4, after V lost 4 bases and J lost 4 bases. Here the CDR3 reads CATSIEGAYEQYF. Written as DNA, the CDR3 is TGTGCCACCAGCATCGAGGGGGCTTACGAGCAGTACTTC.

The gene calls are TRBV27 and TRBJ1-4, with TRBD1 matching over 9 bases. CDR3 length: 18 residues. V shed 5 bases, J shed 3 bases, and the junction held 13 bases outside the gene matches. The germline V gene has CDR1 MNHEY and CDR2 SMNVEV (reference sequence). The CDR3 region is CASSAGPAGTGSNEKLFF. The CDR3 DNA reads as TGTGCCAGCAGTGCCGGGCCAGCCGGGACAGGGTCTAATGAAAAACTGTTTTTT.

The V gene is TRBV6-1, the J gene TRBJ2-2; D remains unclear. Germline V CDR1 and CDR2: MNHNS, SASEGT. This CDR3 has 15 residues. V was trimmed by 2 bases and J by 1 base, leaving 8 bases between them. The CDR3 region has the DNA TGTGCCAGCAGTGAAATCAGATTGAACACCGGGGAGCTGTTTTTT. Translating it yields CASSEIRLNTGELFF.

The rearrangement uses TRBV4-2 and TRBJ2-2, with a weak D call TRBD1 (6 bases). CDR3 length equals 13 residues. Per germline, CDR1 LGHNA and CDR2 YNFKEQ. V was clipped by 4 bases and J by 5 bases, with 8 bases between them. This CDR3 reads CASSLTGTGELFF. The DNA for the CDR3 is TGTGCCAGCAGCCTCACAGGGACCGGGGAGCTGTTTTTT.

The chain carries TRBV15 and TRBJ2-7, with D maybe TRBD2 (6 bases). The CDR3 covers 14 residues. V was pared by 0 bases and J by 4 bases, with 10 bases between. Germline V CDR1 and CDR2: LNHNV, YYDKDF (reference sequence). The CDR3 sequence: CATSRELAGYEQYF. CDR3 DNA sequence: TGTGCCACCAGCAGAGAACTAGCCGGATACGAGCAGTACTTC.

For this clone: The same CDR3 arises from other DNA sequences in this sample as well. J is TRBJ2-3 and V is TRBV9, with TRBD2 identical over 8 bases. CDR3 size: 16 residues. The germline V gene encodes CDR1 SGDLS and CDR2 YYNGEE. V dropped 0 bases and J dropped 1; count of bases not matched to a gene: 4. The CDR3 nucleotides are TGTGCCAGCAGCGTAGGCGGGGGGCAGGGCACAGATACGCAGTATTTT. Protein sequence: CASSVGGGQGTDTQYF.

This clone was picked up a small number of times. The V gene is TRBV2, the J gene TRBJ1-6; D is uncertain. V was pared by 2 bases and J by 11 bases, with 10 bases between. The CDR3 spans 13 residues. CDR1 is SNHLY and CDR2 is FYNNEI in the germline V gene. The CDR3 sequence: CASSEYGFPPLHF. Here the CDR3 DNA reads TGTGCCAGCAGTGAATACGGTTTTCCACCCCTCCACTTT.

The chain combines TRBV28 with TRBJ2-3, with TRBD2 matching over 7 bases. CDR1 and CDR2 (germline): MDHEN, SYDVKM. Trimming removed 4 bases from V and 0 bases from J; junction bases left unmatched: 22. The CDR3 totals 21 residues. The CDR3 nucleotides read TGTGCCAGCAGTTCCTCAATCCCATGGGCGGGAGATCCCCCTAGCACAGATACGCAGTATTTT. Amino acid sequence: CASSSSIPWAGDPPSTDTQYF.

Ten or more counts support this clone. Other DNA sequences in this sample translate to the same CDR3. The chain joins TRBV19 to TRBJ1-4, with TRBD1 identical over 7 bases. J lost 0 bases, V lost 5 bases, and 3 bases had no gene match. The CDR3 spans 15 residues. CDR1 and CDR2 (germline): LNHDA, SQIVND (reference sequence). The CDR3 DNA follows: TGTGCCAGTAGTCCGGGGACAGCAACTAATGAAAAACTGTTTTTT. The encoded protein is CASSPGTATNEKLFF.

V usage is TRBV3-1 (or the pseudogene TRBV3-2) and J usage is TRBJ2-5; 11 bases line up with TRBD2. CDR1 and CDR2 (germline): LGHDT, YNNKEL (reference sequence). V lost 1 base and J lost 8; bases outside the gene matches: 3. The CDR3 extends over 14 amino acids. The CDR3 reads CASSQGTSGGTQYF. As DNA, the CDR3 is TGTGCCAGCAGCCAAGGCACTAGCGGGGGCACCCAGTACTTC.

The chain uses TRBV28 and TRBJ1-2; the D is unclear. This CDR3 has 17 amino acids. The ends were cut back, 3 bases at V and 4 bases at J, with 21 bases in the middle. Germline CDR1 MDHEN, CDR2 SYDVKM. The CDR3 loop reads CASSLTTTGSPSYGYTF. In nucleotides, the CDR3 is TGTGCCAGCAGTTTGACCACGACCGGGTCTCCGTCCTATGGCTACACCTTC.

The chain couples TRBV29-1 to TRBJ1-3, with 8 bases that match TRBD1. Germline V gene lookup returns CDR1 SQVTM and CDR2 ANQGSEA. Germline trimming cut 7 bases from V and 0 bases from J; bases unmatched to any gene: 5. This CDR3 is 14 amino acids long. The chain's CDR3 is CSGTGGGSGNTIYF. The CDR3 DNA reads TGCAGCGGTACAGGGGGGGGCTCTGGAAACACCATATATTTT.

Points on this clone: In the same sample, other DNA sequences code for this CDR3. The V and J genes are TRBV5-1 and TRBJ1-5; 9 nucleotides match TRBD1. Germline CDR1 reads SGHRS; CDR2 reads YFSETQ. The CDR3 spans 16 residues. V lost 2 bases and J lost 2; bases outside the gene matches: 5. The CDR3 sequence is CASSFGDREGNQPQHF. CDR3 in DNA: TGCGCCAGCAGCTTTGGGGACAGGGAGGGCAATCAGCCCCAGCATTTT.

This chain connects TRBV5-8 to TRBJ2-2; no firm D call. Looked up from germline, CDR1 is SGHTS and CDR2 is YDEGEE. The CDR3 is 14 amino acids. V shed 4 bases and J shed 6 bases, with 13 bases lying between them. CDR3 region: CASSNRLGSGELFF. CDR3 nucleotide sequence: TGTGCCAGCAGCAACCGGCTAGGATCCGGGGAGCTGTTTTTT. Based on the CDR3 plus reference TRBV5-8 and TRBJ2-2, the full variable domain is EAGVTQSPTHLIKTRGQQATLRCSPISGHTSVYWYQQALGLGLQFLLWYDEGEERNRGNFPPRFSGRQFPNYSSELNVNALELEDSALYLCASSNRLGSGELFFGEGSRLTVL.

The chain is built from TRBV6-5 and TRBJ1-2; D perhaps matches TRBD1 (6 bases). Germline CDR1 is MNHEY and CDR2 is SVGAGI. The ends were cut back, 4 bases at V and 5 bases at J, with 20 bases in the middle. The CDR3 extends over 16 amino acids. The CDR3 here is CASSFRPGQLIYGYTF. The CDR3, as DNA: TGTGCCAGCAGTTTTCGGCCCGGACAGCTGATTTATGGCTACACCTTC.

The V and J genes are TRBV5-8 and TRBJ1-5, with D perhaps TRBD1 (6 bases). CDR1 SGHTS and CDR2 YDEGEE come from the germline V gene. The CDR3 contains 14 residues. V lost 5 bases and J 2 bases, leaving 11 bases between the germline ends. CDR3 DNA sequence: TGTGCCAGCAGAGCAGGGGAAGGCAATCAGCCCCAGCATTTT. Amino acid sequence: CASRAGEGNQPQHF.

The rearrangement uses TRBV5-1 and TRBJ1-1; 8 positions match TRBD1. Germline loops: CDR1 SGHRS, CDR2 YFSETQ. V lost 4 bases, J lost 1 base, and 12 bases stayed unmatched. The CDR3 extends over 17 amino acids. CDR3 amino acids: CASSIAFGQGTNTEAFF. CDR3 in DNA: TGCGCCAGCAGCATCGCATTCGGACAGGGAACGAACACTGAAGCTTTCTTT.

J is TRBJ2-4 and V is TRBV7-3, with D hard to call. The CDR3 covers 14 residues. V lost 5 bases and J lost 0, with 8 bases in between. CDR1 and CDR2 (germline): SGHTA, FQGTGA. This CDR3 reads CASSESPAKNIQYF. The CDR3 DNA sequence: TGTGCCAGCAGCGAGAGTCCAGCCAAAAACATTCAGTACTTC.

The rearrangement uses TRBV20-1 and TRBJ2-1, with unresolved D. Trimming pared 2 bases from V and 8 bases from J, leaving 7 bases between. Germline V CDR1 and CDR2: DFQATT, SNEGSKA (reference sequence). The CDR3 sequence is 11 residues long. CDR3 residues: CSARSGHEQFF. CDR3 coding DNA: TGCAGTGCTAGATCAGGCCATGAGCAGTTCTTC.

The chain employs TRBV7-9 and TRBJ2-7; weak D call: TRBD2 (6 bases). V dropped 5 bases and J dropped 2 bases, with 13 bases sitting between them. The length of the CDR3 is 14 residues. Germline CDR1 reads SEHNR; CDR2 reads FQNEAQ (reference sequence). The CDR3 loop reads CASSPDYPPYEQYF. The CDR3 coding sequence is TGTGCCAGCAGCCCGGACTATCCTCCCTACGAGCAGTACTTC.

The chain uses TRBV19 and TRBJ1-2, with a tentative D call TRBD1 (5 bases). The germline V gene encodes CDR1 LNHDA and CDR2 SQIVND (reference sequence). The ends were cut back, 5 bases at V and 1 base at J, with 14 bases in the middle. The CDR3 length is 15 residues. The CDR3 DNA sequence: TGTGCCAGTAGTCGGGGGGATTGGGGTAACTATGGCTACACCTTC. Translation gives CASSRGDWGNYGYTF.

The chain has TRBV5-1 and TRBJ2-5; 7 nucleotides agree with TRBD2. This CDR3 contains 15 residues. CDR1 and CDR2 (germline): SGHRS, YFSETQ. After removal of 0 bases from V and 5 bases from J, the junction contained 7 bases not matched to a gene. For the CDR3, the DNA is TGCGCCAGCAGCTTGGATGCGGGGGAGGAGGAGACCCAGTACTTC. It specifies CASSLDAGEEETQYF.

This clone occurred a few times. V and J are TRBV18 and TRBJ1-5; D possibly corresponds to TRBD1 (5 bases). The CDR3 runs to 15 residues. Trimming took 3 bases from V and 4 from J, leaving 13 bases between them. Germline V CDR1 and CDR2: KGHSH, LQKENI. The DNA of the CDR3 is TGTGCCAGCTCACCGGGAAGGGAGGGGAATCAGCCCCAGCATTTT. Amino acids: CASSPGREGNQPQHF.

About this clone: Mismatch with germline at one junction end may stem from a read error. The V and J genes are TRBV7-9 and TRBJ2-7; TRBD2 might be the D (6 bases). The CDR3 runs to 12 residues. Germline values: CDR1 SEHNR, CDR2 FQNEAQ (reference sequence). CDR3 coding DNA: TGTGCCAGCAGCTTAGCGGGAGGACCTCCCGGATTC. Its translation is CASSLAGGPPGF. The full variable domain, in which reference TRBV7-9 and TRBJ2-7 provide the parts outside the CDR3, is DTGVSQNPRHKITKRGQNVTFRCDPISEHNRLYWYRQTLGQGPEFLTYFQNEAQLEKSRLLSDRFSAERPKGSFSTLEIQRTEQGDSAMYLCASSLAGGPPGFGPGTRLTVT.

V is TRBV7-2 and J is TRBJ2-1; D remains ambiguous. Trimming left V 3 bases short and J 4 bases short, with 16 bases between. Germline loops: CDR1 SGHTA, CDR2 FQGNSA. The CDR3 consists of 16 residues. This chain's CDR3 is CASSFTPRAPYNEQFF. The CDR3, as DNA: TGTGCCAGCAGCTTCACCCCGCGAGCGCCTTACAATGAGCAGTTCTTC. The full variable domain, in which reference TRBV7-2 and TRBJ2-1 provide the parts outside the CDR3, is GAGVSQSPSNKVTEKGKDVELRCDPISGHTALYWYRQSLGQGLEFLIYFQGNSAPDKSGLPSDRFSAERTGGSVSTLTIQRTQQEDSAVYLCASSFTPRAPYNEQFFGPGTRLTVL.

V is TRBV28 and J is TRBJ1-2, with D possibly TRBD1 on 6 matching bases. Trimming stripped 2 bases from V and 8 bases from J, with 12 bases between. The CDR3 length is 13 residues. Germline CDR1 is MDHEN and CDR2 is SYDVKM. The CDR3 nucleotides read TGTGCCAGCAGTTTACCCAGGGGAGAAGGCTACACCTTC. This translates into CASSLPRGEGYTF.

The V and J genes are TRBV7-9 and TRBJ2-7; 10 bases map to TRBD1. The CDR3 has 14 residues. Germline CDR1 SEHNR, CDR2 FQNEAQ (reference sequence). Trimming cost V 6 bases and J 4 bases; bases outside gene matches: 6. The CDR3 protein is CASSPGQGRYEQYF. CDR3 bases: TGTGCCAGCAGTCCGGGACAGGGGCGTTACGAGCAGTACTTC. Together with reference TRBV7-9 and TRBJ2-7, the CDR3 gives the full variable domain: DTGVSQNPRHKITKRGQNVTFRCDPISEHNRLYWYRQTLGQGPEFLTYFQNEAQLEKSRLLSDRFSAERPKGSFSTLEIQRTEQGDSAMYLCASSPGQGRYEQYFGPGTRLTVT.

This clone has a handful of counts. This chain links TRBV5-1 with TRBJ2-7; 8 bases align to TRBD1. The J segment lost 1 base and the V segment lost 4 bases, leaving 10 bases of the junction unmatched. The V gene's germline CDR1 is SGHRS and CDR2 YFSETQ. This CDR3 is built from 16 residues. CDR3 nucleotides: TGCGCCAGCAGCCCGGAGGGGACAGGTCCTTCCTACGAGCAGTACTTC. This gives the protein CASSPEGTGPSYEQYF.

This clone was observed once. J is TRBJ1-1 and V is TRBV6-6; TRBD1 is a possible D gene (5 bases). The germline V and J ends were trimmed by 7 bases and 6 bases, with 21 bases remaining between them. Germline assignment: CDR1 MNHNY and CDR2 SVGAGI (reference sequence). The CDR3 spans 15 residues. The DNA of the CDR3 is TGTGCCAGCATCTTCCCGGGAGGGGATCAGGCTGAAGCTTTCTTT. It yields the protein CASIFPGGDQAEAFF.

The CDR3 here is CASSQVGQGRGELFF. As DNA, the CDR3 is TGCGCCAGCAGCCAAGTAGGACAGGGGAGGGGGGAGCTGTTTTTT. This rearrangement joins TRBV4-1 to TRBJ2-2; 9 bases map to TRBD1. Germline V gives CDR1 MGHRA, CDR2 YSYEKL. Trimming took 1 base from V and 8 from J; bases not matched to a gene: 5. This CDR3 region has 15 residues.

The V and J genes are TRBV19 and TRBJ2-6; 9 bases fit TRBD1. The germline V gene has CDR1 LNHDA and CDR2 SQIVND (reference sequence). The V gene end was trimmed by 2 bases and the J gene end by 3 bases; junction bases not matched to a gene: 11. The CDR3 sequence is 19 residues long. In DNA, the CDR3 is TGTGCCAGTAGTATAACCCCCCGGGACAGGGTATTTGGGGCCAACGTCCTGACTTTC. Protein: CASSITPRDRVFGANVLTF.